The 10 T cell receptor beta chains in this list originate from one sample, sequenced in a study of cytomegalovirus exposure and HLA in healthy donors. Assay used: immunoSEQ multiplex PCR; TCRdb lists only in-frame clones, some missing. The sample lists 300,000 or so clones, 88% occurring once. The specimen sequenced was PBMCs. These receptors originate from a man aged 30 to 45 in good health and CMV-seronegative.

J is TRBJ1-1 and V is TRBV19, with D possibly matching TRBD1 (6 bases). The CDR3 contains 17 residues. In germline, CDR1 is LNHDA, CDR2 SQIVND (reference sequence). The V and J ends lost 4 bases and 0 bases respectively, with 18 bases between them. CDR3 DNA sequence: TGTGCCAGTAGTACCCGGACAGCCTCAGATTTGAACACTGAAGCTTTCTTT. Protein sequence: CASSTRTASDLNTEAFF.

V usage is TRBV7-2 and J usage is TRBJ2-1; 8 bases map to TRBD2. Germline lookup yields CDR1 SGHTA and CDR2 FQGNSA. V shed 1 base and J 9 bases; nucleotides not matched to a gene: 8. The CDR3 has 15 residues. In nucleotides, the CDR3 is TGTGCCAGCAGCTTAGGGGGGACTAGTAGGCGTGAGCAGTTCTTC. As protein: CASSLGGTSRREQFF.

This clone was counted once. This chain connects TRBV10-2 to TRBJ1-2; TRBD1 matches 9 bases. From germline, CDR1 is WSHSY and CDR2 SAAADI. J lost 2 bases, V lost 2 bases, and 0 bases had no gene match. The CDR3 runs 14 residues. For the CDR3, the DNA is TGCGCCAGCAGTGAGACAGGGGGCAACTATGGCTACACCTTC. This translates into CASSETGGNYGYTF.

The chain recombines TRBV5-6 with TRBJ2-5; D might be TRBD2 (6 bases). With 3 bases removed from V and 5 bases from J, the gap between germline ends came to 14 bases. The CDR3 has 14 residues. CDR1 is SGHDT and CDR2 is YYEEEE in the germline V gene. The DNA of the CDR3 is TGTGCCAGCAGCTGGGAGGAGGGCCAGGAGACCCAGTACTTC. It is translated as CASSWEEGQETQYF.

The rearrangement links TRBV7-2 to TRBJ2-7, with TRBD1 matching 8 bases. V shed 5 bases, J shed 2 bases, and the junction held 8 bases outside the gene matches. Germline V gene sequence: CDR1 SGHTA, CDR2 FQGNSA. This CDR3 contains 15 residues. The CDR3 nucleotides are TGTGCCAGCAGCGTCGGACAGGGAAAAGCCTACGAGCAGTACTTC. This sequence encodes CASSVGQGKAYEQYF.

CDR3 region: CASSATGDGNEQFF. As DNA, the CDR3 is TGTGCCAGCAGCGCTACAGGGGACGGCAATGAGCAGTTCTTC. The rearrangement joins TRBV9 to TRBJ2-1; 7 bases are shared with TRBD1. The CDR3 totals 14 residues. With V trimmed by 3 bases and J by 6 bases, 6 bases remained unmatched. CDR1 and CDR2 (germline): SGDLS, YYNGEE.

The chain links TRBV11-2 to TRBJ2-5; 9 bases agree with TRBD2. The germline V gene has CDR1 SGHAT and CDR2 FQNNGV. Losses at the gene ends were 10 bases for V and 0 bases for J; bases not matched to a gene: 12. The CDR3 runs to 16 residues. The DNA of the CDR3 is TGTGCCATCGCGGTAGGGAGCGGGGGGTACCAAGAGACCCAGTACTTC. Translation gives CAIAVGSGGYQETQYF.

This CDR3 reads CASSQDEGAPYGYTF. The CDR3 region has the DNA TGCGCCAGCAGCCAAGATGAGGGGGCCCCCTATGGCTACACCTTC. The chain links TRBV4-3 to TRBJ1-2; TRBD1 matches 7 bases. The junction had 5 bases not matched to a gene; V was cut back by 0 bases and J by 4 bases. The length of the CDR3 is 15 residues. Germline CDR1 is LGHNA and CDR2 is YSLEER.

This chain links TRBV5-6 with TRBJ2-1; 9 bases align to TRBD1. The CDR3 sequence is 15 residues long. J lost 1 base, V lost 2 bases, and 1 base had no gene match. Germline V gives CDR1 SGHDT, CDR2 YYEEEE. CDR3 in DNA: TGTGCCAGCAGCTTTGGACAGGGGTCCTACAATGAGCAGTTCTTC. Its translation is CASSFGQGSYNEQFF.

The V call is TRBV29-1, the J call TRBJ1-2, with D possibly matching TRBD1 (6 bases). CDR1 and CDR2 from the germline V gene are SQVTM and ANQGSEA. The germline V and J ends were trimmed by 7 bases and 2 bases, with 11 bases remaining between them. The CDR3 contains 12 residues. CDR3 in amino acids: CSADSTNYGYTF. CDR3 bases: TGCAGCGCGGACAGCACAAACTATGGCTACACCTTC. The full variable domain, completed using reference TRBV29-1 and TRBJ1-2, is SAVISQKPSRDICQRGTSLTIQCQVDSQVTMMFWYRQQPGQSLTLIATANQGSEATYESGFVIDKFPISRPNLTFSTLTVSNMSPEDSSIYLCSADSTNYGYTFGSGTRLTVV.